Listed here is a single T cell receptor (beta chain). Sequencing used immunoSEQ multiplex PCR; TCRdb keeps in-frame clones, though not all of them. The table shows 630,000 or so clones, with more than 75% occurring only once. This CDR3 has 14 residues. V dropped 2 bases and J dropped 2; count of bases not matched to a gene: 3. Germline CDR1 is SGHRS and CDR2 is YFSETQ. This entry belongs to a study of shared T cell receptors in the human thymus. The sample also formed part of further work on human thymus T cells. That investigation notes: Healthy Finnish infants undergoing corrective surgery for congenital heart defects were the donors. Resections obtained during corrective heart surgery supplied the thymus tissue. What appeared biased in thymic and blood repertoires was the usage of V and J genes. Related research examined unrelated individuals and reported that their thymic repertoires overlapped highly.

The chain carries TRBV5-1 and TRBJ2-7, with 8 bases lining up with TRBD2. The TCR sequence derives from a boy in the first two years of life with a congenital heart defect. The specimen sequenced was thymocytes. The CDR3 region has the DNA TGCGCCAGCAGCTTACAAGCGGGGGCCTACGAGCAGTACTTC. This sequence encodes CASSLQAGAYEQYF.